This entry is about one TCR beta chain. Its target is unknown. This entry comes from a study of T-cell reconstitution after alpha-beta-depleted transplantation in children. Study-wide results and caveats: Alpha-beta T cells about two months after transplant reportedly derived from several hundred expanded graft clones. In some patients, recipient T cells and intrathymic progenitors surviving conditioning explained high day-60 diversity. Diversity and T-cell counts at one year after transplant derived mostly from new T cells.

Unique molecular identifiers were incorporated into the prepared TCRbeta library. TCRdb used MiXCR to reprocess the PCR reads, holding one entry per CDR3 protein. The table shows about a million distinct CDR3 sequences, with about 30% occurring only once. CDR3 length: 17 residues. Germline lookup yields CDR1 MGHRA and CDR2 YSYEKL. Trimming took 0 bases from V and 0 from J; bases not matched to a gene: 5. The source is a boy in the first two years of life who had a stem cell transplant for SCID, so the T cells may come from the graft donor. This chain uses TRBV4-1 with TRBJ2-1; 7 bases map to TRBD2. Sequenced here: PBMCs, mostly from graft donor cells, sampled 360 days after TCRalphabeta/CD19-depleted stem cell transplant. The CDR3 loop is CASSQDRASGSYNEQFF. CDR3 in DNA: TGCGCCAGCAGCCAAGATAGGGCTAGCGGCTCCTACAATGAGCAGTTCTTC.